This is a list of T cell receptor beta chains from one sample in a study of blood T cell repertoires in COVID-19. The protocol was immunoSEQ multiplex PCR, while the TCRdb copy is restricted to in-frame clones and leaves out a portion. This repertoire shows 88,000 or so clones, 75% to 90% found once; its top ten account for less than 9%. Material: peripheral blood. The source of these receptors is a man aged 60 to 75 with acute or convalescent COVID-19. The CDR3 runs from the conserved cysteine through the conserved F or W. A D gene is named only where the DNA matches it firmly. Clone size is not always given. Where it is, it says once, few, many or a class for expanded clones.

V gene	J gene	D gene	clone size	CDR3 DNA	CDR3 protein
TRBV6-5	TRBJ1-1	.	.	TGTGCCAGCAGGACCCGACAGGACCGGGTTCGGGCTTTCTTT	CASRTRQDRVRAFF
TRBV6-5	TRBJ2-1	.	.	TGTGCCGTGGAGGGGCCGCCAAGGCTGGGGGAGCAGTTCTTC	CAVEGPPRLGEQFF
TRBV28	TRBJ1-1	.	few	TGTGCCAGCAGTTTACTTGGGGGCTTAGCTTTCTTT	CASSLLGGLAFF
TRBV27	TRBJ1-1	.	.	TGTGCCAGCAGTCAGGGGCTAGGGCAGGGCTGGGGATCTATCATCTTT	CASSQGLGQGWGSIIF
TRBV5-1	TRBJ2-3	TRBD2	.	TGCGCCAGCACCTGGGGGCTAGCGGGACTTCGTGGCACAGATACGCAGTATTTT	CASTWGLAGLRGTDTQYF
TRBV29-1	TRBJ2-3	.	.	TGCAGCGTTGCTTGGGAGAGTACGCAGTATTTT	CSVAWESTQYF
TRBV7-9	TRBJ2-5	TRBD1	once	TGTGCCAGCAGCAAAGGGACAGTCGAACAGGAGACCCAGTACTTC	CASSKGTVEQETQYF
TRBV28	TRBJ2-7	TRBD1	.	TGTGCCAGCAGTGCGTCCGGGACAGGGGTAAACGAGCAGTACTTC	CASSASGTGVNEQYF
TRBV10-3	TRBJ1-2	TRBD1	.	TGTGCCATCGTGACAGGGGTCGGCTACACCTTC	CAIVTGVGYTF
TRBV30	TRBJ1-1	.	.	TGTGCCTGGAGTCAGGGGAACACTGAAGCTTTCTTT	CAWSQGNTEAFF
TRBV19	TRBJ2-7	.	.	TGTGCCAGTAGTGGGGGGGACAGGACCTACGAGCAGTACTTC	CASSGGDRTYEQYF
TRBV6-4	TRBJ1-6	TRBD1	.	TGTGCCAGCAGTGCCACCCCGACAGGGGGGTCACCCCTCCACTTT	CASSATPTGGSPLHF
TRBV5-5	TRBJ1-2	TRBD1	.	TGTGCCAGCAGCTTGGAAAGGACAGGGGGATTCTATGGCTACACCTTC	CASSLERTGGFYGYTF
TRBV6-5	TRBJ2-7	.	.	TGTGCCAGCAGTTCTATCTCCTACGAGCAGTACTTC	CASSSISYEQYF
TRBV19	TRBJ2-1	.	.	TGTGCCAGTAGTAGCGGGGCCGCCTACAATGAGCAGTTCTTC	CASSSGAAYNEQFF
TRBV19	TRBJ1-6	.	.	TGTGCCAGTAGTGTCGGACTCCAATCCCCACCCCTCCACTTT	CASSVGLQSPPLHF
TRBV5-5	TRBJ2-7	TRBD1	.	TGTGCCAGCAGCTTTCGACAGGGGGCAACCTACGAGCAGTACTTC	CASSFRQGATYEQYF
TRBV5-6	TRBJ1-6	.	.	TGTGCCAGCAGGGTTCAGGGGAATGGTATTAATTCACCCCTCCACTTT	CASRVQGNGINSPLHF
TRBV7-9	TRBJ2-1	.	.	TGTGCCAGCAGCCGAGGTTCTAAATACAATGAGCAGTTCTTC	CASSRGSKYNEQFF
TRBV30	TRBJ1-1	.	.	TGTGCCTGGAGCCCCTGGGGGGGAATCACTGAAGCTTTCTTT	CAWSPWGGITEAFF
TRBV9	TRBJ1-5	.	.	TGTGCCAGCAGCGCGGGACTAGGGCAGCCCCAGCATTTT	CASSAGLGQPQHF
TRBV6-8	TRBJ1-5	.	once	TGTGCCAGCGACGAGGCTAGCAATCAGCCCCAGCATTTT	CASDEASNQPQHF
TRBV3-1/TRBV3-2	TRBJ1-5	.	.	TGTGCCAGCAGCCAAGGCGCGGGGGTCACGCAGCCCCAGCATTTT	CASSQGAGVTQPQHF
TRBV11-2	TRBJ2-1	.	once	TGTGCCAGCAGCTTCCAGCGGGTCAATGAGCAGTTCTTC	CASSFQRVNEQFF
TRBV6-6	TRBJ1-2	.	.	TGTGCCAGCAGTTCCCCCGGGTCCTATGGCTACACCTTC	CASSSPGSYGYTF
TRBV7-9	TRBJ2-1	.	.	TGTGCCAGCAGCGCGAGGGGGATCCATACCTACAATGAGCAGTTCTTC	CASSARGIHTYNEQFF
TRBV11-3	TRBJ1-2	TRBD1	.	TGTGCCAGCAGGGACAGGGGGCGGTACTATGGCTACACCTTC	CASRDRGRYYGYTF
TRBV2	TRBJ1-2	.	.	TGTGCCAGCAGTGAAGTGGGGCCTGCTGCTTATGGCTACACCTTC	CASSEVGPAAYGYTF
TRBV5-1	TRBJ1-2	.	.	TGCGCCAGCAGCTTGGCGCAGGGATTGTACTATGGCTACACCTTC	CASSLAQGLYYGYTF
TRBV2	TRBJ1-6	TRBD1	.	TGTGCCAGCAGTGTGAGACAGGGCGAAATAACCCTCCACTTT	CASSVRQGEITLHF
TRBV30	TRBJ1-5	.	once	TGTGCCTGGAGTGTGCCCCCCGACACTAGGGCCCAGCATTTT	CAWSVPPDTRAQHF
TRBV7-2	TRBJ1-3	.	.	TGTGCCAGCAGCGCATATGGCAGGGGTGACACCATATATTTT	CASSAYGRGDTIYF
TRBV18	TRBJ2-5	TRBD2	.	TGTGCCAGCTCACCTACGCAACTAGCGGGAGGAATGGAGACCCAGTACTTC	CASSPTQLAGGMETQYF
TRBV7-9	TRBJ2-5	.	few	TGTGCCAGCAGCTTCCCAGGGGCCGGGGAGACCCAGTACTTC	CASSFPGAGETQYF
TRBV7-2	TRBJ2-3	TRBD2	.	TGTGCCAGCAGCTTATCTCAAGCGGGGGGGACGAATACGCAGTATTTT	CASSLSQAGGTNTQYF
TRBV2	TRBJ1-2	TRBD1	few	TGTGCCAGCAGCGGGGACAGGGCGAACTATGGCTACACCTTC	CASSGDRANYGYTF
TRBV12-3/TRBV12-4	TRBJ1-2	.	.	TGTGCCAGCAGTTTAAAGGGGAACTATGGCTACACCTTC	CASSLKGNYGYTF
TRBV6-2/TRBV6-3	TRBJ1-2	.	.	TGTGCCAGCACTTACGTAGGGGCCGGCTACACCTTC	CASTYVGAGYTF
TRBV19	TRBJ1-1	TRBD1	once	TGTGCCAGTAGGGGACAGTGGGGCACTGAAGCTTTCTTT	CASRGQWGTEAFF
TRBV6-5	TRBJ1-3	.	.	TGTGCCAGCAGTTTAATGCGGGGCGGCTCTGGAAACACCATATATTTT	CASSLMRGGSGNTIYF
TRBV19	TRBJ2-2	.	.	TGTGCCAGTAGTGTCCGGGCGGCAGCGGTGGCCGGGGAGCTGTTTTTT	CASSVRAAAVAGELFF